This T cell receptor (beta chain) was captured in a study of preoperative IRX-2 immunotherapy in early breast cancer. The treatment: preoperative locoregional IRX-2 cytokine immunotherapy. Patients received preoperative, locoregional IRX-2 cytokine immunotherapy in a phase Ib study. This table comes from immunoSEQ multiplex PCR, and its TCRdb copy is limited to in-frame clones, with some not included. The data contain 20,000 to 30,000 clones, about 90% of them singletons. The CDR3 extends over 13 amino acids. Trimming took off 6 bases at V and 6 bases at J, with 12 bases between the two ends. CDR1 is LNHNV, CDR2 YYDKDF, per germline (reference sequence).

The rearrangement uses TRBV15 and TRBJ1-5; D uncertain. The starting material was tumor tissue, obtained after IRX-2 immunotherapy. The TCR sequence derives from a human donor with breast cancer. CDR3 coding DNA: TGTGCCACCAGAAAAAGCTTCCCTCAGCCCCAGCATTTT. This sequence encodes CATRKSFPQPQHF. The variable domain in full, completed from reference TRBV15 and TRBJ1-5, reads DAMVIQNPRYQVTQFGKPVTLSCSQTLNHNVMYWYQQKSSQAPKLLFHYYDKDFNNEADTPDNFQSRRPNTSFCFLDIRSPGLGDTAMYLCATRKSFPQPQHFGDGTRLSIL.